What follows describes a single TCR beta chain. These data originate in a study of blood T cell repertoires in COVID-19. In the study overall: The origin of the acute and convalescent COVID-19 samples was the United States, Italy and Spain. PBMCs, B-cell-depleted T cells, or T cells were the source of the cDNA or gDNA that made up the material.

Seattle cases were enrolled at active infection and followed longitudinally. Trimming took 6 bases from V and 2 from J, leaving 26 bases between them. Germline CDR1 is KGHSH and CDR2 is LQKENI. This CDR3 region has 18 residues. As originally analysed: Estimation of nucleated cell counts relied on the amplification of reference gene primers. The method was immunoSEQ multiplex PCR; TCRdb's version includes in-frame clones alone and lacks a portion of them. V, J and clone size are those of that table, while D and trimming were read from the DNA. The table has some 220,000 clones, approximately 85% seen once.

Sequences were obtained from peripheral blood. This clonotype originated in a woman aged 70 to 79 with COVID-19, enrolled during active disease. The genes are TRBV18 and TRBJ2-7; possible D gene TRBD1, 6 bases. The CDR3: CASSISRTASEIPYEQYF. As DNA, the CDR3 is TGTGCCAGCTCCATTTCCCGGACAGCAAGTGAAATTCCCTACGAGCAGTACTTC.